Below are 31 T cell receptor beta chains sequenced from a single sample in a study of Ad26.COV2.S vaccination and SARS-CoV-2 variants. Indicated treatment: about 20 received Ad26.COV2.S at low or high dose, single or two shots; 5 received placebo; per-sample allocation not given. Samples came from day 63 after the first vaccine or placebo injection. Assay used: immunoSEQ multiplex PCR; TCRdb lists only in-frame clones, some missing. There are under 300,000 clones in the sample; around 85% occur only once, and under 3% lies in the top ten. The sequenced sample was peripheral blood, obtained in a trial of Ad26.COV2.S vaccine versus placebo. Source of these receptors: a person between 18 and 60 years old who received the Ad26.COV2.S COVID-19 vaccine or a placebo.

The CDR3 spells CASSPRGGRTEAFF. Here the CDR3 DNA reads TGTGCCAGCAGCCCCCGCGGGGGGAGGACTGAAGCTTTCTTT. The chain couples TRBV16 to TRBJ1-1; the D gene is possibly TRBD1 (5 bases). V was shortened by 4 bases and J by 5 bases, with 14 bases between the two germline ends. Germline lookup yields CDR1 KGHSY and CDR2 FQNENV. The CDR3 covers 14 residues.

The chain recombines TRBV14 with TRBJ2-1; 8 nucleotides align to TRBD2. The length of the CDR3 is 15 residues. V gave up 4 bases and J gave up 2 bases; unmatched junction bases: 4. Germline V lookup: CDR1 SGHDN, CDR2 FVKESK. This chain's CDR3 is CASSRSGGAYNEQFF. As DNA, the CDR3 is TGTGCCAGCAGCCGAAGCGGGGGAGCCTACAATGAGCAGTTCTTC.

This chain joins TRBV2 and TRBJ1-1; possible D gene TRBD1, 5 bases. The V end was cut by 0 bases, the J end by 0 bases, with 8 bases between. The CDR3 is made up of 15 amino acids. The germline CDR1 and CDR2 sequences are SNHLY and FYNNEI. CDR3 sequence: CASSEAGGLNTEAFF. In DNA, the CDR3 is TGTGCCAGCAGTGAAGCGGGGGGACTGAACACTGAAGCTTTCTTT.

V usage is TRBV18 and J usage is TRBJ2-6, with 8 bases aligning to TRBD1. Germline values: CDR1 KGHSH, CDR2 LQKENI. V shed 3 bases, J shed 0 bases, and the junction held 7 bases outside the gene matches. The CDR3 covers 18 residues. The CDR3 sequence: CASSPRTGSLSGANVLTF. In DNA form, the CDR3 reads TGTGCCAGCTCACCTAGGACAGGGTCACTCTCTGGGGCCAACGTCCTGACTTTC. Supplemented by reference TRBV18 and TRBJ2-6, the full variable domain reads NAGVMQNPRHLVRRRGQEARLRCSPMKGHSHVYWYRQLPEEGLKFMVYLQKENIIDESGMPKERFSAEFPKEGPSILRIQQVVRGDSAAYFCASSPRTGSLSGANVLTFGAGSRLTVL.

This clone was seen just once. CDR3 region: CASSLLAGGGTDTQYF. In DNA form, the CDR3 reads TGTGCCAGCAGCTTATTAGCGGGGGGTGGAACAGATACGCAGTATTTT. This sequence joins TRBV7-3 and TRBJ2-3; TRBD2 matches 10 bases. The CDR3 has 16 amino acids. The germline gives CDR1 SGHTA, CDR2 FQGTGA. Germline trimming cut 2 bases from V and 3 bases from J; bases unmatched to any gene: 5. Together with reference TRBV7-3 and TRBJ2-3, the CDR3 gives the full variable domain: GAGVSQTPSNKVTEKGKYVELRCDPISGHTALYWYRQSLGQGPEFLIYFQGTGAADDSGLPNDRFFAVRPEGSVSTLKIQRTERGDSAVYLCASSLLAGGGTDTQYFGPGTRLTVL.

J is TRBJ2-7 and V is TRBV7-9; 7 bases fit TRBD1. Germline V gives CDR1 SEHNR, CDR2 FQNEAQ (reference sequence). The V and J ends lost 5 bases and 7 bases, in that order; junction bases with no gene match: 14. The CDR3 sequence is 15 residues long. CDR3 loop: CASSRDRAEVEEQYF. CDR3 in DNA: TGTGCCAGCAGCCGAGACAGGGCAGAGGTAGAAGAGCAGTACTTC.

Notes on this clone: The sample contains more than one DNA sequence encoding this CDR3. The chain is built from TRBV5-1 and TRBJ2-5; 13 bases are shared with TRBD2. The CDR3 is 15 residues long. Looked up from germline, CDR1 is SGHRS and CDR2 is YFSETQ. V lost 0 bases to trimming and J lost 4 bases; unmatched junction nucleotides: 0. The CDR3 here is CASSLGTSGGETQYF. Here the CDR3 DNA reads TGCGCCAGCAGCTTGGGGACTAGCGGGGGAGAGACCCAGTACTTC.

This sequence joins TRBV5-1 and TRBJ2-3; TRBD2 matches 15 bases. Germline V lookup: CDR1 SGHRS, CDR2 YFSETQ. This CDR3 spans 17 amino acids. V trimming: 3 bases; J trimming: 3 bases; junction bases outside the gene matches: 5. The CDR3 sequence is CASSSGLAGGGTDTQYF. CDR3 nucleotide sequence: TGCGCCAGCAGCTCGGGACTAGCGGGAGGAGGGACAGATACGCAGTATTTT.

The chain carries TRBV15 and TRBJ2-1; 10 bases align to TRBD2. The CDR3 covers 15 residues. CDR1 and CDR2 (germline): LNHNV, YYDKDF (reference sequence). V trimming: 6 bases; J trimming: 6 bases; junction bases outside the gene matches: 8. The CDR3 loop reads CATRPLAGDGNEQFF. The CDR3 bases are TGTGCCACCAGACCTCTAGCGGGAGATGGCAATGAGCAGTTCTTC.

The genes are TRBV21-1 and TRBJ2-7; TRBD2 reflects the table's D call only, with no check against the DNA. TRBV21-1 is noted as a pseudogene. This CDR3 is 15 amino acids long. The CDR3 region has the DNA TGTGCCAGCAGCAAAAGACTAGCGGGTTCTGACGAGCAGTACGTC. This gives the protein CASSKRLAGSDEQYV.

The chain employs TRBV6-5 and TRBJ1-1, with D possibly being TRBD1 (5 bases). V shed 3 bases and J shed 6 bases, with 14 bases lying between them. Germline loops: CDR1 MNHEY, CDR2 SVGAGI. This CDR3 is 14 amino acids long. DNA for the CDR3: TGTGCCAGCAGTTATGGCGGGCAGGGCGCTGAAGCTTTCTTT. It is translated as CASSYGGQGAEAFF.

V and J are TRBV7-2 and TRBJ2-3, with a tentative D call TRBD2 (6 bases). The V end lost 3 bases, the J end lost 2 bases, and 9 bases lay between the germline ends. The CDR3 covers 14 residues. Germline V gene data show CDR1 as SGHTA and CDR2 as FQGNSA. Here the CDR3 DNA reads TGTGCCAGCAGCTTTGGCGGGACCACAGATACGCAGTATTTT. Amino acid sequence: CASSFGGTTDTQYF.

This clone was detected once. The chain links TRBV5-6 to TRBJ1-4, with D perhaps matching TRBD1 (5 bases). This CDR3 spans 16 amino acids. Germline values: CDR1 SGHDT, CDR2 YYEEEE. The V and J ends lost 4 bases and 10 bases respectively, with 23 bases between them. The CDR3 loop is CASSLRGASAQGKLFF. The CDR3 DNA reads TGTGCCAGCAGCCTTAGAGGGGCGTCCGCGCAGGGAAAACTGTTTTTT.

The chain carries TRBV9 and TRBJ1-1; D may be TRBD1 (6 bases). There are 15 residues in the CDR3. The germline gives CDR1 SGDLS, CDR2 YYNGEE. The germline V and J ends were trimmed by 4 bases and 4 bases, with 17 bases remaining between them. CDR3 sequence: CASSPRFEGGTEAFF. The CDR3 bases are TGTGCCAGCAGCCCCCGTTTCGAGGGGGGCACTGAAGCTTTCTTT.

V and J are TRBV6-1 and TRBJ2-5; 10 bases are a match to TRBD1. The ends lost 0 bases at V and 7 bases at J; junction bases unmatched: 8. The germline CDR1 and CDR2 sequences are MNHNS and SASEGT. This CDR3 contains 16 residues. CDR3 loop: CASSEAPATGGRTQYF. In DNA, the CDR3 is TGTGCCAGCAGTGAAGCACCTGCGACAGGGGGCCGGACCCAGTACTTC.

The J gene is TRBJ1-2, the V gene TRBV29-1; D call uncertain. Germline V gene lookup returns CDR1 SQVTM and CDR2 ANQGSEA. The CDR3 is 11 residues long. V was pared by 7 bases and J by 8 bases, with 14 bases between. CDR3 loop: CSAIWEGGYTF. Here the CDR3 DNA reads TGCAGCGCCATTTGGGAGGGAGGCTACACCTTC.

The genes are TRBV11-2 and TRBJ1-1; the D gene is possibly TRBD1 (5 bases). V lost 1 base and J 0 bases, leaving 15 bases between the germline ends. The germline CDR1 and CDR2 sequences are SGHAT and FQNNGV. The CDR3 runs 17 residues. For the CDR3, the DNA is TGTGCCAGCAGCTTAGGGGCCGGGACTCCCATGAACACTGAAGCTTTCTTT. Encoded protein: CASSLGAGTPMNTEAFF.

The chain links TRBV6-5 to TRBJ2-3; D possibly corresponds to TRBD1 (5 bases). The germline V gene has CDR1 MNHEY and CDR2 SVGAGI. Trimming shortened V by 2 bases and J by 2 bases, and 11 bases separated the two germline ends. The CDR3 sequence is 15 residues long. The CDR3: CASSYGAEYTDTQYF. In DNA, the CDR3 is TGTGCCAGCAGTTACGGGGCAGAATACACAGATACGCAGTATTTT.

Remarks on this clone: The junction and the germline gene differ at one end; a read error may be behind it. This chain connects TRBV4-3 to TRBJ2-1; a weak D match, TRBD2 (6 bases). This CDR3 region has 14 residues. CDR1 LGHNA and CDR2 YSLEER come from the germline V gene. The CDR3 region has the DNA TGCGCCAGCAGCCAAGATCTGAGTAAGGGTTGGGAGGTCTTC. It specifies CASSQDLSKGWEVF.

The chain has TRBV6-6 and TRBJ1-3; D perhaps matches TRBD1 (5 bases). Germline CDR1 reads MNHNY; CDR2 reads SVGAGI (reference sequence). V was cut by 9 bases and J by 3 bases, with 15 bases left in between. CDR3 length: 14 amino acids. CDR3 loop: CASLQGYDGNTIYF. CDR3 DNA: TGTGCCAGTCTCCAGGGATACGATGGAAACACCATATATTTT.

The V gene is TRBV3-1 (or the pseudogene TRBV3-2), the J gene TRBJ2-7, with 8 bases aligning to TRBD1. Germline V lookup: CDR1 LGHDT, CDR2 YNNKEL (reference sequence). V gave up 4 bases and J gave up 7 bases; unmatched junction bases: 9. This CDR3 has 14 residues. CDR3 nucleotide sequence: TGTGCCAGCAGCCCAGACGCAGGGGGCGGAGAGCAGTACGTC. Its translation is CASSPDAGGGEQYV.

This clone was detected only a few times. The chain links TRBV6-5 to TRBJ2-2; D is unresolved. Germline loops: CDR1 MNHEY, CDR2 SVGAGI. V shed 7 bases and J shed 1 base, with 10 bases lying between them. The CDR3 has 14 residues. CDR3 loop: CASNHQRNTGELFF. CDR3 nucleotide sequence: TGTGCCAGCAACCATCAGCGGAACACCGGGGAGCTGTTTTTT.

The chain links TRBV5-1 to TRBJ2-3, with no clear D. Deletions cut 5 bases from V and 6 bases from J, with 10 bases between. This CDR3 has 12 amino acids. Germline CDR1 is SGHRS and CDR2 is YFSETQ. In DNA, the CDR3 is TGCGCCAGCAGTGCGATCGGGGATACGCAGTATTTT. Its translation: CASSAIGDTQYF.

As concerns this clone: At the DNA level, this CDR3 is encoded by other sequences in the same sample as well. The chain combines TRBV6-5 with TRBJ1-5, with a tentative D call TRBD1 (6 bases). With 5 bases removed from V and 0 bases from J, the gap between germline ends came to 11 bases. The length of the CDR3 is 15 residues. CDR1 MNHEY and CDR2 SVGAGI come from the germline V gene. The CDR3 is CASSRQENSNQPQHF. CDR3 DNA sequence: TGTGCCAGCAGTAGACAGGAGAATAGCAATCAGCCCCAGCATTTT.

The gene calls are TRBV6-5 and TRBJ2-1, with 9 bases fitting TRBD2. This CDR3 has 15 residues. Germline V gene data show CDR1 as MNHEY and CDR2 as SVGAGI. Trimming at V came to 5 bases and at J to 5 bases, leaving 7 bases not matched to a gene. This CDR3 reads CASSTPGLANNEQFF. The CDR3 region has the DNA TGTGCCAGCAGTACCCCGGGACTAGCCAACAATGAGCAGTTCTTC.

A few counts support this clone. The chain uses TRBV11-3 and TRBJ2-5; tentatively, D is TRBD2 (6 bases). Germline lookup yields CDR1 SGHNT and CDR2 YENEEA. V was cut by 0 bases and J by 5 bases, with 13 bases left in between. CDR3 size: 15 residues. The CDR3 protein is CASSLEDGSLETQYF. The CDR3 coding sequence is TGTGCCAGCAGCTTAGAGGACGGGAGTCTGGAGACCCAGTACTTC.

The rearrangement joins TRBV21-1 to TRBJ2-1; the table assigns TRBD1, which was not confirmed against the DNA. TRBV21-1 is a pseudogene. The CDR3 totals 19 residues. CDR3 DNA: TGTGCCAGCAGCAAAGGGTGGGGTGATCGGGACACTTTTTGCTATGAGCAGTTCTTC. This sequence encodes CASSKGWGDRDTFCYEQFF.

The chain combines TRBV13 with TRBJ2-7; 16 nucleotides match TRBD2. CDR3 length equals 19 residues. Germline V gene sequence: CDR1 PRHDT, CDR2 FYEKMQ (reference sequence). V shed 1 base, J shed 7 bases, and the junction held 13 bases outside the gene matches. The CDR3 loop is CASSLVGTGLAGGPGEQYV. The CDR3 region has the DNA TGTGCCAGCAGCTTAGTTGGGACGGGACTAGCGGGAGGGCCGGGGGAGCAGTACGTC.

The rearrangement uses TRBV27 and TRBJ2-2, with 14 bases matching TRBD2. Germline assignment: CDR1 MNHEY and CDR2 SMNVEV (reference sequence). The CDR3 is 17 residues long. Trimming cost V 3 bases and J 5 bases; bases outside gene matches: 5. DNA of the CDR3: TGTGCCAGCAGTTTTAGACTAGCGGGAGGGGGAACCGGGGAGCTGTTTTTT. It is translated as CASSFRLAGGGTGELFF.

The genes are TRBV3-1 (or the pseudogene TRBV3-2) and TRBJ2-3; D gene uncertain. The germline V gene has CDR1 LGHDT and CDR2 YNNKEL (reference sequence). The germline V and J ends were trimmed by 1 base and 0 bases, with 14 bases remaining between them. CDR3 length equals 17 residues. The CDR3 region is CASSQAPVPTSTDTQYF. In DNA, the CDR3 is TGTGCCAGCAGCCAAGCCCCGGTTCCCACCAGCACAGATACGCAGTATTTT.

Here the CDR3 reads CASSLLPRETEAFF. The CDR3 DNA sequence: TGTGCCAGCAGCTTACTTCCCAGGGAAACTGAAGCTTTCTTT. The chain has TRBV9 and TRBJ1-1; D perhaps matches TRBD1 (5 bases). The ends were cut back, 4 bases at V and 5 bases at J, with 15 bases in the middle. CDR3 length: 14 amino acids. Looked up from germline, CDR1 is SGDLS and CDR2 is YYNGEE.